Presented here are 7 T cell receptor beta chains from one specimen sequenced in a study of siplizumab effects on memory and regulatory T cells. Using immunoSEQ multiplex PCR, the repertoire was profiled, and TCRdb retains in-frame clones only, with some absent. The sample has tens of thousands of clones, 90% to 95% seen once. Sequenced: CD8+ T cells sorted from blood. The receptors were sampled from a human donor in good health.

The chain couples TRBV7-9 to TRBJ1-1, with D unclear. V dropped 3 bases and J dropped 4 bases, with 6 bases sitting between them. The CDR3 contains 12 residues. Looked up from germline, CDR1 is SEHNR and CDR2 is FQNEAQ (reference sequence). Written as DNA, the CDR3 is TGTGCCAGCAGCTTCGGAATCACTGAAGCTTTCTTT. It yields the protein CASSFGITEAFF. The whole variable domain, filled in from reference TRBV7-9 and TRBJ1-1, reads DTGVSQNPRHKITKRGQNVTFRCDPISEHNRLYWYRQTLGQGPEFLTYFQNEAQLEKSRLLSDRFSAERPKGSFSTLEIQRTEQGDSAMYLCASSFGITEAFFGQGTRLTVV.

The V gene is TRBV27, the J gene TRBJ2-1; 8 bases match TRBD2. Germline values: CDR1 MNHEY, CDR2 SMNVEV (reference sequence). This CDR3 has 16 amino acids. Trimming at V came to 1 base and at J to 3 bases, leaving 5 bases not matched to a gene. The CDR3 DNA reads TGTGCCAGCAGTTTATGGCGGGAGGAGCTCTACAATGAGCAGTTCTTC. Protein sequence: CASSLWREELYNEQFF.

V usage is TRBV11-3 and J usage is TRBJ2-7; 7 positions agree with TRBD1. V trimming: 2 bases; J trimming: 6 bases; junction bases outside the gene matches: 13. The length of the CDR3 is 16 residues. CDR1 is SGHNT, CDR2 YENEEA, per germline. DNA of the CDR3: TGTGCCAGCAGCTTACTCGTCGCAGGGGGTAAAGGCGAGCAGTACTTC. Translating it yields CASSLLVAGGKGEQYF.

This clone was counted a single time. The chain employs TRBV7-9 and TRBJ1-2; 7 nucleotides align to TRBD1. This CDR3 comprises 14 residues. The germline V gene has CDR1 SEHNR and CDR2 FQNEAQ (reference sequence). Trimming removed 5 bases from V and 8 bases from J; junction bases left unmatched: 11. CDR3 region: CASSITDRAGGYTF. Here the CDR3 DNA reads TGTGCCAGCAGCATAACAGACAGGGCCGGCGGCTACACCTTC.

The chain is built from TRBV7-2 and TRBJ2-7; D may be TRBD1 (6 bases). In germline, CDR1 is SGHTA, CDR2 FQGNSA. The CDR3 consists of 14 residues. With 7 bases removed from V and 7 bases from J, the gap between germline ends came to 20 bases. As DNA, the CDR3 is TGTGCCAGCAACGTAGGGGGAGTTCAGGGGGAGCAGTACTTC. Translating gives CASNVGGVQGEQYF.

This chain joins TRBV4-2 and TRBJ1-5; 8 nucleotides agree with TRBD1. The ends lost 2 bases at V and 5 bases at J; junction bases unmatched: 5. Germline values: CDR1 LGHNA, CDR2 YNFKEQ. There are 15 residues in the CDR3. DNA of the CDR3: TGTGCCAGCAGCCAAACGGACAGGGCCGATCAGCCCCAGCATTTT. It encodes CASSQTDRADQPQHF.

The rearrangement joins TRBV7-3 to TRBJ2-3; D is ambiguous. Germline loops: CDR1 SGHTA, CDR2 FQGTGA. V lost 3 bases and J lost 1, with 8 bases in between. The CDR3 sequence is 14 residues long. The DNA for the CDR3 is TGTGCCAGCAGCTTTAACCGTGGCACAGATACGCAGTATTTT. The encoded protein is CASSFNRGTDTQYF.